The source of this T cell receptor (beta chain) is a study of blood T cell repertoires in COVID-19. In the original processing: Amplification of reference gene primers was used by the study to estimate nucleated cell counts. The protocol was immunoSEQ multiplex PCR, while the TCRdb copy is restricted to in-frame clones and leaves out a portion. That table supplies the V and J calls and clone size; D and trimming were determined from the DNA. The sample includes around 160,000 clones, roughly 86% of them seen just once. The V gene's germline CDR1 is SGHRS and CDR2 YFSETQ. V lost 2 bases and J lost 0, with 7 bases in between. The CDR3 is made up of 14 amino acids.

The TCR originated in a young man with acute or convalescent COVID-19. The sequenced sample consisted of peripheral blood. V usage is TRBV5-1 and J usage is TRBJ2-3; D is perhaps TRBD1 (5 bases). Here the CDR3 reads CASSLAGSTDTQYF. The CDR3 bases are TGCGCCAGCAGCTTAGCAGGGAGCACAGATACGCAGTATTTT.